This TCR beta chain was profiled in a study of blood T cell repertoires in COVID-19 (dated by TCRdb to the early 2020s). With respect to the entire study: Collaborator samples came from the United States, Italy and Spain and covered acute and convalescent phases of COVID-19. The material from the prospective study consisted of cDNA or gDNA derived from T cells, B-cell-depleted T cells, or PBMCs. Deeply sampled blood TCRbeta repertoires from subjects exposed to, actively infected with, or recovered from COVID-19 were included in the dataset. The repertoires were released in a freely available public database meant as a resource for research on the immune response to SARS-CoV-2. The samples were drawn from the first 160 participants of the ongoing ImmuneRACE study and from 1,254 subjects provided by 6 global collaborators. Nearly every sample came with metadata listing a de-identified subject ID, COVID-19 status, age in years and sex. Where available, HLA class I and class II types were taken from metadata supplied by the sample provider and were not determined by assay-based typing. The paper as a whole reports these results and caveats: How much clinical and demographic metadata was included differed by source and by participant, and the metadata was provided uncurated.

Participants in the prospective study were enrolled through a virtual design, were aged roughly 18 to 90 years, and lived in approximately 24 United States geographic areas. In the prospective study, participants were assigned to cohorts based on the clinical history participants reported in a screening survey and a study questionnaire. Recovered participants in ImmuneRACE Cohort 3 were defined by two consecutive negative NP/OP PCR tests, clearance by a healthcare professional, or resolution of symptoms. In the prospective study, whole blood, serum and a nasopharyngeal or oropharyngeal swab were collected from each participant by mobile phlebotomists. Additional blood draws and questionnaires over an approximately two-month period could optionally be provided by prospective study participants. Before DNA extraction, blood samples from the prospective study were shipped at room temperature or frozen.

TCRbeta CDR3 regions were amplified from genomic DNA using the immunoSEQ Assay, a bias-controlled multiplex PCR. The paper's processing steps were these. The number of nucleated cells in each sample was estimated by amplification of reference gene primers within the assay. To quantify the absolute abundance of each unique TCRbeta CDR3 rearrangement, sequence reads were collapsed and filtered. For each sample, productive Simpson clonality was calculated as the square root of Simpson's diversity index over productive rearrangements. The table was pulled from immuneACCESS by TCRdb, which kept in-frame rearrangements only. Such tables lose some clones; where checked, under half of the loss comes from unresolved V genes, and the rest has no known cause. V and J calls and clone size follow that table, whereas D and trimming were derived from the DNA. The sample table records about 130,000 clones; roughly four fifths of these occur just once. Under 9.5% of the sample rests with the top ten.

Note on this clone: What antigen it recognizes has not been identified. No qualities accompany the bases; no much larger clone lies one base away.

The source of this sequence is a middle-aged man who had recovered from COVID-19. The material sequenced was PBMCs or T cells enriched from blood (not recorded which).

DNA sequence: TGTGCCAGTAGTATGAAGGCAGGGTCCTACGAGCAGTACTTC. It specifies CASSMKAGSYEQYF. The V and J genes are TRBV19 and TRBJ2-7; tentative D gene TRBD1, with 5 bases matching. CDR1 and CDR2, looked up from the germline V gene (reference sequence), are LNHDA and SQIVND. The junction carries 10 bases between V and J, which are trimmed by 3 bases and 1 base respectively. From the cysteine up to the phenylalanine, the CDR3 has a length of 14 residues. This entry keeps only the CDR3 DNA: 42 bases, framed from base 1.